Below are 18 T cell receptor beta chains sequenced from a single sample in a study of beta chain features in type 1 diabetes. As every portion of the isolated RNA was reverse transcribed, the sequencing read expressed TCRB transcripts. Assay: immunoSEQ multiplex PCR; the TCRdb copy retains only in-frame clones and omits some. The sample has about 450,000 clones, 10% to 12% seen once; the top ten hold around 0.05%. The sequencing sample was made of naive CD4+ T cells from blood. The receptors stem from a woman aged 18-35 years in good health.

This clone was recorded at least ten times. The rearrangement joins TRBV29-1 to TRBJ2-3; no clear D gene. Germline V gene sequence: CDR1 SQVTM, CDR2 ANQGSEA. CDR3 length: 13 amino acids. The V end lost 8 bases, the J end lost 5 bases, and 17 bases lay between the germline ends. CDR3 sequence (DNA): TGCAGCACCAGACTGTTCTCTTTAGATACGCAGTATTTT. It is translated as CSTRLFSLDTQYF.

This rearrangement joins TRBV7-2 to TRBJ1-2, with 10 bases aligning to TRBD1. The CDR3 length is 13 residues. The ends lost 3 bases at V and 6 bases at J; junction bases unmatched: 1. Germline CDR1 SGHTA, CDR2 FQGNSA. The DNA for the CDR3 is TGTGCCAGCAGCTTGGACAGGGGGAATGGCTACACCTTC. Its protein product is CASSLDRGNGYTF.

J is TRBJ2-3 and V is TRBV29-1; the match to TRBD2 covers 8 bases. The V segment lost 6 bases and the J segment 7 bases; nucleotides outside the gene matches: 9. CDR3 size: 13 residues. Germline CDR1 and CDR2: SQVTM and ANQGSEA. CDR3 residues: CSVIAGSLYTQYF. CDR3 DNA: TGCAGCGTCATAGCGGGATCCCTATATACGCAGTATTTT.

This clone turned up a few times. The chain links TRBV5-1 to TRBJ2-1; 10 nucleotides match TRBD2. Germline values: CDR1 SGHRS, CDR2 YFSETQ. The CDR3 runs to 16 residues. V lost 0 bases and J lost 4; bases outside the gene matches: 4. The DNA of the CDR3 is TGCGCCAGCAGCTTGGAACTAGCGGGGAATTACAATGAGCAGTTCTTC. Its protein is CASSLELAGNYNEQFF.

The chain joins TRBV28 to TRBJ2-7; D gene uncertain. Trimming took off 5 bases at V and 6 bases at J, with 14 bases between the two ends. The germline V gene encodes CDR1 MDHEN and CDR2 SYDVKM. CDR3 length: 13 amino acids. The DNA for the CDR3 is TGTGCCAGCAGTGCCCGACTGATTGGCGAGCAGTACGTC. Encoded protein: CASSARLIGEQYV.

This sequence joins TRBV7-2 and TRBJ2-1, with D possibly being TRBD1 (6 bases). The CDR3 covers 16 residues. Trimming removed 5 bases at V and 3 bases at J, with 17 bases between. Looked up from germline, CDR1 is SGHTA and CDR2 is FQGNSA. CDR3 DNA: TGTGCCAGCAGCCAGGGGTCTGGGTCCCGCTACAATGAGCAGTTCTTC. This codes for CASSQGSGSRYNEQFF.

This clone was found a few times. Here the CDR3 DNA reads TGTGCCAGCGGGTACTACGAGCAGTACTTC. It is translated as CASGYYEQYF. The V gene is TRBV6-6, the J gene TRBJ2-7; D not resolved. Germline lookup yields CDR1 MNHNY and CDR2 SVGAGI (reference sequence). This CDR3 is built from 10 residues. Trimming stripped 8 bases from V and 3 bases from J, with 5 bases between.

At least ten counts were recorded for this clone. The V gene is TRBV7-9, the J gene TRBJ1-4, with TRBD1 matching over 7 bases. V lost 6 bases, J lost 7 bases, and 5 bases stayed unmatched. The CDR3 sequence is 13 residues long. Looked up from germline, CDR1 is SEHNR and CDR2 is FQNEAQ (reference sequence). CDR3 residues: CASSVQGIEKLFF. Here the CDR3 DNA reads TGTGCCAGCAGTGTACAGGGGATTGAAAAACTGTTTTTT.

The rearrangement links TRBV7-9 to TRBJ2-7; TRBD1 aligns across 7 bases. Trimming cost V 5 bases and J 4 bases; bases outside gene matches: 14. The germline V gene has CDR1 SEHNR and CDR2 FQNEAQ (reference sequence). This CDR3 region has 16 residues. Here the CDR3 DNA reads TGTGCCAGCAGCGAAAAAGAGGGGGACAGAGGGTACGAGCAGTACTTC. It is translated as CASSEKEGDRGYEQYF.

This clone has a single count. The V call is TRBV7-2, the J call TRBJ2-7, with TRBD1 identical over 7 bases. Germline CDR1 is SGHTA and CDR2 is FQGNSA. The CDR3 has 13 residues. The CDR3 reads CASSLAPIDRVSV. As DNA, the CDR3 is TGTGCCAGCAGCTTAGCGCCAATTGACAGGGTGAGCGTC.

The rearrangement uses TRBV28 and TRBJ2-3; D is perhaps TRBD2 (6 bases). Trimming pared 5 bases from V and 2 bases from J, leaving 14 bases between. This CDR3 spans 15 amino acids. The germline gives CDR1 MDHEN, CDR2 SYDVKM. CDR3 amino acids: CASSERGTPTDTQYF. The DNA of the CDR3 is TGTGCCAGCAGTGAACGGGGGACCCCCACAGATACGCAGTATTTT.

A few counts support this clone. CDR3 protein: CASSYKGRGYTF. The CDR3 nucleotides read TGTGCCAGCAGTTACAAAGGGCGAGGCTACACCTTC. The chain recombines TRBV6-6 with TRBJ1-2; D not certain. Trimming took 2 bases from V and 8 from J, leaving 9 bases between them. The CDR3 spans 12 residues. Germline assignment: CDR1 MNHNY and CDR2 SVGAGI (reference sequence).

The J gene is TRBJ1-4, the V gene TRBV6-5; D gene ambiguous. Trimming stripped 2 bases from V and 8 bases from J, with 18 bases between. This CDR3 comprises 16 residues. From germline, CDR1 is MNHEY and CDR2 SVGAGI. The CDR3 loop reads CASSYTRTISGEKLFF. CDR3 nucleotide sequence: TGTGCCAGCAGTTACACTAGGACGATTAGCGGGGAAAAACTGTTTTTT.

CDR3 in amino acids: CASSRTGNNEQFF. The DNA of the CDR3 is TGCGCCAGCAGCCGGACTGGCAACAATGAGCAGTTCTTC. V and J are TRBV4-1 and TRBJ2-1, with D perhaps TRBD2 (5 bases). This CDR3 comprises 13 residues. Per the germline V gene, CDR1 is MGHRA and CDR2 is YSYEKL. Trimming shortened V by 4 bases and J by 5 bases, and 9 bases separated the two germline ends.

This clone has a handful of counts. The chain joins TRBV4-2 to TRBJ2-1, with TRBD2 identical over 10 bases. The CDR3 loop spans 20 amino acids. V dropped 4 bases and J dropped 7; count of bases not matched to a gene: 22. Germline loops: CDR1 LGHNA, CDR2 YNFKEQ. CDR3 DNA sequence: TGTGCCAGCAGCCGCCGCCTCGGAGGAAATCTAGCGGGAGATGGGAATGAGCAGTTCTTC. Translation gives CASSRRLGGNLAGDGNEQFF.

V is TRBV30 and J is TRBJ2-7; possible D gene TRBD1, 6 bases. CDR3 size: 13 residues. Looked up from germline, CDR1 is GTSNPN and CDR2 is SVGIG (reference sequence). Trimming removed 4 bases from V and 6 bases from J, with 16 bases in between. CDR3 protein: CAWNRDTVGEQYF. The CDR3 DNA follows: TGTGCCTGGAACAGGGACACGGTAGGCGAGCAGTACTTC.

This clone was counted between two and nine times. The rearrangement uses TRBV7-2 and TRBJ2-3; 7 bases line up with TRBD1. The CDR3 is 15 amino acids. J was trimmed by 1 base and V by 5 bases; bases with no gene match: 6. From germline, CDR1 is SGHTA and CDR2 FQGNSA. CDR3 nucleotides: TGTGCCAGCAGCCGAGGGGGCGCTGGCACAGATACGCAGTATTTT. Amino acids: CASSRGGAGTDTQYF.

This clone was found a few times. CDR3 sequence reads: CASSLRLYEQYV. CDR3 sequence (DNA): TGCGCCAGCAGCTTGAGGCTATACGAGCAGTACGTC. The chain links TRBV5-1 to TRBJ2-7; D gene unclear. CDR1 is SGHRS and CDR2 is YFSETQ in the germline V gene. The V end lost 1 base, the J end lost 4 bases, and 6 bases lay between the germline ends. The CDR3 is 12 amino acids.